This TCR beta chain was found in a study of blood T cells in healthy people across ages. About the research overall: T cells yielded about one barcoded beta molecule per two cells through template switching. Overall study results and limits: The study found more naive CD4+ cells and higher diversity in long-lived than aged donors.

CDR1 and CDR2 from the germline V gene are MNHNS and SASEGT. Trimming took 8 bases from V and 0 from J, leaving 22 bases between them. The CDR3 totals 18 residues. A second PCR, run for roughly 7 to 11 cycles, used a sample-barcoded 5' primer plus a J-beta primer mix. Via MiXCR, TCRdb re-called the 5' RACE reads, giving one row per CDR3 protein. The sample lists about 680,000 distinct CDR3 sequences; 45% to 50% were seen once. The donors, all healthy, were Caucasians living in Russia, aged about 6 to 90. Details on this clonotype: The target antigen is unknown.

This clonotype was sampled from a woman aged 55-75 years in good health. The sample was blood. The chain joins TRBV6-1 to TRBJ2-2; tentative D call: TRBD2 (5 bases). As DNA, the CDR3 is TGTGCCAGCCAGAGGAAACTTCAGACTAACGCGAACACCGGGGAGCTGTTTTTT. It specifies CASQRKLQTNANTGELFF.